A single sample gave rise to the 30 T cell receptor beta chains below, sequenced in a study of shared clonotypes between healthy human individuals. Sequencing was performed with immunoSEQ multiplex PCR; in TCRdb, only in-frame clones are kept and a portion is missing. The top ten clones hold 1.5% of a sample with about a million clones, about 80% of them seen once. The sample taken for sequencing was memory CD4+ T cells sorted from blood. Subset defined: CD45RA-negative fraction. These TCRs come from a man between 18 and 29 years old in good health.

The rearrangement links TRBV5-1 to TRBJ2-3; no firm D call. The V gene's germline CDR1 is SGHRS and CDR2 YFSETQ. The CDR3 extends over 13 amino acids. Trimming stripped 3 bases from V and 1 base from J, with 6 bases between. CDR3 in DNA: TGCGCCAGCAGCTCTCAGGGCACAGATACGCAGTATTTT. Amino acids: CASSSQGTDTQYF. Full variable domain (outside the CDR3, taken from reference TRBV5-1 and TRBJ2-3): KAGVTQTPRYLIKTRGQQVTLSCSPISGHRSVSWYQQTPGQGLQFLFEYFSETQRNKGNFPGRFSGRQFSNSRSEMNVSTLELGDSALYLCASSSQGTDTQYFGPGTRLTVL.

This clone was seen only once. This chain connects TRBV2 to TRBJ2-1; weak D call: TRBD1 (5 bases). Germline V CDR1 and CDR2: SNHLY, FYNNEI. This CDR3 is 15 amino acids long. V gave up 6 bases and J gave up 0 bases, with 12 bases separating them. DNA for the CDR3: TGTGCCAGCAGGGGGCAGGAAAGCTCCTACAATGAGCAGTTCTTC. Translation gives CASRGQESSYNEQFF.

The chain uses TRBV7-9 and TRBJ2-1, with D perhaps given as TRBD1 or TRBD2 (5 bases each). The CDR3 loop spans 15 amino acids. CDR1 is SEHNR, CDR2 FQNEAQ, per germline (reference sequence). Trimming took off 5 bases at V and 0 bases at J, with 11 bases between the two ends. CDR3 nucleotides: TGTGCCAGCAGCCGGGACCTCATCTCCTACAATGAGCAGTTCTTC. Translation gives CASSRDLISYNEQFF.

This clone was counted a single time. The chain joins TRBV7-2 to TRBJ2-5, with D perhaps TRBD2 (5 bases). Germline CDR1 is SGHTA and CDR2 is FQGNSA. This CDR3 region has 18 residues. Trimming removed 5 bases from V and 1 base from J, with 23 bases in between. CDR3 region: CASSPSFLGNRGQETQYF. The CDR3 DNA reads as TGTGCCAGCAGCCCCAGCTTTTTGGGCAACCGGGGCCAAGAGACCCAGTACTTC.

This chain uses TRBV9 with TRBJ2-1, with D perhaps TRBD2 (5 bases). The V gene's germline CDR1 is SGDLS and CDR2 YYNGEE. The CDR3 contains 16 residues. V gave up 0 bases and J gave up 2 bases, with 12 bases separating them. CDR3: CASSVVSSKPYNEQFF. In DNA form, the CDR3 reads TGTGCCAGCAGCGTAGTCTCTAGCAAGCCCTACAATGAGCAGTTCTTC. Full variable domain (remainder filled in from reference TRBV9 and TRBJ2-1): DSGVTQTPKHLITATGQRVTLRCSPRSGDLSVYWYQQSLDQGLQFLIQYYNGEERAKGNILERFSAQQFPDLHSELNLSSLELGDSALYFCASSVVSSKPYNEQFFGPGTRLTVL.

V usage is TRBV4-1 and J usage is TRBJ1-6, with 7 bases that match TRBD1. V shed 0 bases and J 6 bases; nucleotides not matched to a gene: 2. Germline loops: CDR1 MGHRA, CDR2 YSYEKL. CDR3 length equals 15 residues. CDR3 sequence: CASSQEGTANSPLHF. The CDR3 DNA reads as TGCGCCAGCAGCCAAGAGGGGACAGCTAATTCACCCCTCCACTTT.

The chain joins TRBV7-2 to TRBJ2-1, with 9 positions matching TRBD2. Trimming took 5 bases from V and 2 from J; bases not matched to a gene: 4. The CDR3 runs to 15 residues. Germline loops: CDR1 SGHTA, CDR2 FQGNSA. The CDR3 reads CASSPRTSAYNEQFF. In nucleotides, the CDR3 is TGTGCCAGCAGCCCCCGGACTAGCGCCTACAATGAGCAGTTCTTC. The full variable domain, rest sourced from reference TRBV7-2 and TRBJ2-1, is GAGVSQSPSNKVTEKGKDVELRCDPISGHTALYWYRQSLGQGLEFLIYFQGNSAPDKSGLPSDRFSAERTGGSVSTLTIQRTQQEDSAVYLCASSPRTSAYNEQFFGPGTRLTVL.

V and J are TRBV7-3 and TRBJ1-1; weak D call: TRBD1 (6 bases). The CDR3 has 16 residues. Trimming took 5 bases from V and 3 from J, leaving 19 bases between them. CDR1 and CDR2 (germline): SGHTA, FQGTGA. CDR3 coding DNA: TGTGCCAGCAGCCGTGCTCCTACAGGGACCTACACTGAAGCTTTCTTT. Amino acid sequence: CASSRAPTGTYTEAFF.

The chain has TRBV2 and TRBJ2-3; D is uncertain. Deletions cut 8 bases from V and 2 bases from J, with 17 bases between. CDR3 length equals 15 residues. Germline values: CDR1 SNHLY, CDR2 FYNNEI. CDR3 in amino acids: CASSRWAGNTDTQYF. DNA for the CDR3: TGTGCCAGCTCCCGCTGGGCAGGCAACACAGATACGCAGTATTTT.

J is TRBJ2-3 and V is TRBV6-5; a weak D match, TRBD1 (7 bases). Germline-derived CDR1 and CDR2 are MNHEY and SVGAGI. The germline V and J ends were trimmed by 6 bases and 1 base, with 14 bases remaining between them. The CDR3 extends over 15 amino acids. The CDR3 loop is CASRRLGTGTDTQYF. DNA for the CDR3: TGTGCCAGCAGGCGACTAGGGACAGGCACAGATACGCAGTATTTT.

As for this clone: A clone one base away is much larger, so this may be a read error. The chain couples TRBV7-9 to TRBJ1-1; no clear D gene. Trimming removed 1 base from V and 2 bases from J, with 5 bases in between. Germline V gene lookup returns CDR1 SEHNR and CDR2 FQNEAQ (reference sequence). CDR3 length: 13 amino acids. The CDR3, as DNA: TGTGCCAGCAGCTTAGGGATTAACACTGAAGCTTTCTTT. It translates to CASSLGINTEAFF.

The chain links TRBV29-1 to TRBJ2-3; D is perhaps TRBD2 (5 bases). The CDR3 runs to 16 residues. Trimming took 5 bases from V and 4 from J, leaving 22 bases between them. CDR1 and CDR2 from the germline V gene are SQVTM and ANQGSEA. CDR3 sequence: CSVPLPKAWRADTQYF. CDR3 DNA sequence: TGCAGCGTTCCCCTGCCTAAAGCGTGGCGGGCAGATACGCAGTATTTT.

The rearrangement links TRBV19 to TRBJ2-7, with 8 bases fitting TRBD2. The CDR3 contains 15 residues. V lost 5 bases to trimming and J lost 4 bases; unmatched junction nucleotides: 10. In germline, CDR1 is LNHDA, CDR2 SQIVND (reference sequence). The CDR3 sequence is CASSLIAGPSYEQYF. CDR3 DNA: TGTGCCAGTAGTTTGATAGCGGGACCATCTTACGAGCAGTACTTC.

This clone appeared many times. J is TRBJ2-1 and V is TRBV7-9; 7 positions match TRBD2. This CDR3 region has 16 residues. With 5 bases clipped from V and 5 bases from J, the junction kept 12 bases outside the gene matches. Germline V gene lookup returns CDR1 SEHNR and CDR2 FQNEAQ (reference sequence). CDR3 DNA sequence: TGTGCCAGCAGCCCCAGACCCGCTAGCGGACACAATGAGCAGTTCTTC. Translating it yields CASSPRPASGHNEQFF.

The gene calls are TRBV30 and TRBJ1-4, with a possible D match to TRBD1 (6 bases). This CDR3 is built from 14 residues. V lost 2 bases and J lost 5, with 12 bases in between. CDR1 is GTSNPN, CDR2 SVGIG, per germline (reference sequence). For the CDR3, the DNA is TGTGCCTGGAGTCTGGACAGCAAAAATGAAAAACTGTTTTTT. It encodes CAWSLDSKNEKLFF.

This clone has more than one count but fewer than ten. The gene calls are TRBV6-4 and TRBJ2-2; D unclear. Trimming shortened V by 2 bases and J by 7 bases, and 8 bases separated the two germline ends. This CDR3 is 13 amino acids long. CDR1 is MRHNA, CDR2 SNTAGT, per germline. The CDR3 nucleotides read TGTGCCAGCAGTGACAGGGATGGCGGGGAGCTGTTTTTT. It specifies CASSDRDGGELFF.

The V call is TRBV5-1, the J call TRBJ1-1; possibly TRBD1 for D (5 bases). With 3 bases removed from V and 3 bases from J, the gap between germline ends came to 15 bases. The CDR3 consists of 15 residues. CDR1 SGHRS and CDR2 YFSETQ come from the germline V gene. This CDR3 is CASSYFGGRDTEAFF. In nucleotides, the CDR3 is TGCGCCAGCAGCTATTTTGGGGGAAGGGACACTGAAGCTTTCTTT. Full variable domain (outside the CDR3, taken from reference TRBV5-1 and TRBJ1-1): KAGVTQTPRYLIKTRGQQVTLSCSPISGHRSVSWYQQTPGQGLQFLFEYFSETQRNKGNFPGRFSGRQFSNSRSEMNVSTLELGDSALYLCASSYFGGRDTEAFFGQGTRLTVV.

J is TRBJ2-1 and V is TRBV5-4; possibly TRBD2 for D (6 bases). This CDR3 spans 16 amino acids. The V gene lost 2 bases and the J gene lost 6 bases, with 18 bases spanning the gap. CDR1 is SGHNT and CDR2 is YYREEE in the germline V gene (reference sequence). The CDR3 protein is CASSFFTGGWSNEQFF. CDR3 sequence (DNA): TGTGCCAGCAGCTTTTTCACCGGGGGATGGTCCAATGAGCAGTTCTTC.

Note on this clone: The sample carries other DNA sequences with the same CDR3. The genes are TRBV5-1 and TRBJ2-7; D possibly corresponds to TRBD1 (6 bases). The germline gives CDR1 SGHRS, CDR2 YFSETQ. With 6 bases removed from V and 3 bases from J, the gap between germline ends came to 7 bases. The CDR3 runs to 11 residues. In DNA, the CDR3 is TGCGCCAGCACAGGGGACTACGAGCAGTACTTC. Its translation: CASTGDYEQYF.

The rearrangement links TRBV9 to TRBJ2-7; D is perhaps TRBD1 or TRBD2 (5 bases each). V was cut by 3 bases and J by 3 bases, with 10 bases left in between. The CDR3 loop spans 13 amino acids. Germline CDR1 and CDR2: SGDLS and YYNGEE. In DNA, the CDR3 is TGTGCCAGCAGCGGAGGGGACGGCTACGAGCAGTACTTC. Translated, it gives CASSGGDGYEQYF.

CDR3 sequence reads: CASSSEKLFF. CDR3 DNA sequence: TGTGCCAGCAGTAGTGAAAAACTGTTTTTT. The J gene is TRBJ1-4, the V gene TRBV2, with no clear D. Germline lookup yields CDR1 SNHLY and CDR2 FYNNEI. The V and J ends lost 5 bases and 7 bases respectively, with 2 bases between them. CDR3 size: 10 residues.

This clone appeared a few times. The rearrangement uses TRBV13 and TRBJ1-6, with D hard to call. The CDR3 loop spans 15 amino acids. Germline CDR1 is PRHDT and CDR2 is FYEKMQ (reference sequence). Between the trimmed V and J ends, which lost 3 bases and 7 bases, there was a span of 13 bases. CDR3 nucleotides: TGTGCCAGCAGCTTCGCGCGGGCCGGCAATTCACCCCTCCACTTT. Translation: CASSFARAGNSPLHF.

Note on this clone: This sample includes further DNA sequences coding for the same CDR3. The chain is built from TRBV19 and TRBJ2-7; the D gene is possibly TRBD2 (5 bases). The CDR3 contains 13 residues. The germline V and J ends were trimmed by 2 bases and 2 bases, with 7 bases remaining between them. Germline CDR1 is LNHDA and CDR2 is SQIVND (reference sequence). CDR3 protein: CASSISGTYEQYF. CDR3 nucleotides: TGTGCCAGTAGTATATCCGGGACCTACGAGCAGTACTTC.

The V and J genes are TRBV5-4 and TRBJ1-2; TRBD1 is a possible D gene (5 bases). This CDR3 region has 13 residues. Germline V gene data show CDR1 as SGHNT and CDR2 as YYREEE (reference sequence). V gave up 3 bases and J gave up 3 bases, with 9 bases separating them. Written as DNA, the CDR3 is TGTGCCAGCAGCTCTGACAGCTACTATGGCTACACCTTC. Amino acid sequence: CASSSDSYYGYTF.

This sequence joins TRBV7-2 and TRBJ2-1, with 7 bases fitting TRBD2. The CDR3 sequence is 16 residues long. Germline CDR1 reads SGHTA; CDR2 reads FQGNSA. The V and J ends lost 5 bases and 5 bases, in that order; junction bases with no gene match: 12. The CDR3 loop is CASSPVGGRMNNEQFF. The CDR3 DNA reads TGTGCCAGCAGCCCCGTCGGGGGGAGGATGAACAATGAGCAGTTCTTC.

This clone is a singleton in its sample. This chain links TRBV7-2 with TRBJ1-5, with TRBD1 as a possible D gene (5 bases). The CDR3 is made up of 15 amino acids. Trimming stripped 3 bases from V and 0 bases from J, with 9 bases between. Germline V gives CDR1 SGHTA, CDR2 FQGNSA. The CDR3: CASSLGGYSNQPQHF. Written as DNA, the CDR3 is TGTGCCAGCAGCTTGGGGGGTTATAGCAATCAGCCCCAGCATTTT.

For this clone: The identical CDR3 is also encoded by other nucleotide sequences in the sample. The chain has TRBV5-1 and TRBJ2-3; D unresolved. The CDR3 has 15 amino acids. CDR1 SGHRS and CDR2 YFSETQ come from the germline V gene. Between the trimmed V and J ends, which lost 0 bases and 0 bases, there was a span of 8 bases. This chain's CDR3 is CASSLARPSTDTQYF. The CDR3 DNA sequence: TGCGCCAGCAGCTTGGCCAGACCAAGCACAGATACGCAGTATTTT.

The chain links TRBV18 to TRBJ1-1; unclear D gene. Trimming removed 0 bases from V and 2 bases from J, with 10 bases in between. This CDR3 region has 15 residues. Per germline, CDR1 KGHSH and CDR2 LQKENI. CDR3 nucleotides: TGTGCCAGCTCACCACCGGGGAGCTCAAACACTGAAGCTTTCTTT. This encodes CASSPPGSSNTEAFF.

The gene calls are TRBV6-5 and TRBJ2-3; 7 positions agree with TRBD2. Germline V gives CDR1 MNHEY, CDR2 SVGAGI. The CDR3 spans 13 residues. The junction had 6 bases not matched to a gene; V was cut back by 6 bases and J by 6 bases. DNA of the CDR3: TGTGCCAGCAGCCCTGGGGGGGTGGATACGCAGTATTTT. Protein product: CASSPGGVDTQYF.

The J gene is TRBJ1-2, the V gene TRBV27; the D is unclear. The germline V gene encodes CDR1 MNHEY and CDR2 SMNVEV (reference sequence). This CDR3 has 14 amino acids. V was shortened by 7 bases and J by 5 bases, with 17 bases between the two germline ends. CDR3 amino acids: CASKVSAEPYGYTF. The DNA of the CDR3 is TGTGCCAGCAAGGTTTCCGCAGAGCCATATGGCTACACCTTC.